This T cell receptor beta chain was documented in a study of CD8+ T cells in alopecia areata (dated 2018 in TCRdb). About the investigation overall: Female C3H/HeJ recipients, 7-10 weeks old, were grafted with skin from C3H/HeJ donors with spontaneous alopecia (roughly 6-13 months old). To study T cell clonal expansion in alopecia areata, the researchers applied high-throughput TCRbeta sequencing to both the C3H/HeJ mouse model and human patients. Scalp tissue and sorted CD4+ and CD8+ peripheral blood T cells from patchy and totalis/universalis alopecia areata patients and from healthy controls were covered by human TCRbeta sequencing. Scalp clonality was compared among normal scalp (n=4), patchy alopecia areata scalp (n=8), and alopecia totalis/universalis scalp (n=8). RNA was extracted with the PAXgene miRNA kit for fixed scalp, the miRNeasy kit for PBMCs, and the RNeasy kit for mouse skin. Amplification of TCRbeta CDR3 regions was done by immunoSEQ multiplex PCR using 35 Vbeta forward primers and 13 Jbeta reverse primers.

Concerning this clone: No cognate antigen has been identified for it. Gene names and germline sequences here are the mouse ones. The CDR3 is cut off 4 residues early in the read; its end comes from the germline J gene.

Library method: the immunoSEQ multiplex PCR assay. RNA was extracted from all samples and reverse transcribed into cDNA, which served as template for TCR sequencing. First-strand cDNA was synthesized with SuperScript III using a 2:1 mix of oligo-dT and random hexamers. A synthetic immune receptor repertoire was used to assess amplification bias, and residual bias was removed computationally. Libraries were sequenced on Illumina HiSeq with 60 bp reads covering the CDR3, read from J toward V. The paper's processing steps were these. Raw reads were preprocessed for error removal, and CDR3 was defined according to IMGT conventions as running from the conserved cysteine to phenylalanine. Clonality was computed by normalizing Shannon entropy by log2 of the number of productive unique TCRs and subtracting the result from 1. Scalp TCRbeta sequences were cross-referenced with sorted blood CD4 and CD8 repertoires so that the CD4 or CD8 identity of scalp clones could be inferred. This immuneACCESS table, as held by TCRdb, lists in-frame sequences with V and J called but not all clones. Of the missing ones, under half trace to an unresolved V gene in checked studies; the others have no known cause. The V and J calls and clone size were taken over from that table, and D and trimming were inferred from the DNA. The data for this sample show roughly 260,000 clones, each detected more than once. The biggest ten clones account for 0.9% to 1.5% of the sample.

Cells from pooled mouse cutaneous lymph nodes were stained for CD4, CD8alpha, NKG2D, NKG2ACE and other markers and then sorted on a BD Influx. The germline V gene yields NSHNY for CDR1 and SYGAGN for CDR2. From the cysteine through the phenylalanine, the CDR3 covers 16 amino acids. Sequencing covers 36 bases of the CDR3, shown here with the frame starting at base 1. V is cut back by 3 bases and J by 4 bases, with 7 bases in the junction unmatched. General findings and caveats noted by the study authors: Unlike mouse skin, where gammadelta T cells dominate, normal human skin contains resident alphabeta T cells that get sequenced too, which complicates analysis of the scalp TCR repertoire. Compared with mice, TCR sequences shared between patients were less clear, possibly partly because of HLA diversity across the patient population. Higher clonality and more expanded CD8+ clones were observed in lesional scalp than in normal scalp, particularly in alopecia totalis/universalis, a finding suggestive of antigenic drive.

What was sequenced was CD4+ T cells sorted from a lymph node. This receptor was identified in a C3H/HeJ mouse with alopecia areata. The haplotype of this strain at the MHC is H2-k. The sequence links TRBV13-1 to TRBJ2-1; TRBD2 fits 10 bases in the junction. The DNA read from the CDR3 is TGTGCCAGCAGTGCCCCAACTGGGGGGGGGTATGCT. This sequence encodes CASSAPTGGGYA. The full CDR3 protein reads CASSAPTGGGYAEQFF.